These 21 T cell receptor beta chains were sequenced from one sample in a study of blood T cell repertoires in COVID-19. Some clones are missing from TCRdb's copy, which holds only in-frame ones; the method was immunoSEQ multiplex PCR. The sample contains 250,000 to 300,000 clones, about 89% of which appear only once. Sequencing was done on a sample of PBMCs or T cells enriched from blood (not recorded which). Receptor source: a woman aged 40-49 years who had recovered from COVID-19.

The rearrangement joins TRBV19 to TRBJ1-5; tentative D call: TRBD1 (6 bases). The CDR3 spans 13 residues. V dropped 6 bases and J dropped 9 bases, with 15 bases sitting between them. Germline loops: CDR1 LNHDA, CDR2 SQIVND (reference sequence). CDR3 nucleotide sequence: TGTGCCAGTAGAAACAGGGTTGATGGGCCCCAGCATTTT. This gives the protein CASRNRVDGPQHF. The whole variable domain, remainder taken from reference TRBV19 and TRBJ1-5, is DGGITQSPKYLFRKEGQNVTLSCEQNLNHDAMYWYRQDPGQGLRLIYYSQIVNDFQKGDIAEGYSVSREKKESFPLTVTSAQKNPTAFYLCASRNRVDGPQHFGDGTRLSIL.

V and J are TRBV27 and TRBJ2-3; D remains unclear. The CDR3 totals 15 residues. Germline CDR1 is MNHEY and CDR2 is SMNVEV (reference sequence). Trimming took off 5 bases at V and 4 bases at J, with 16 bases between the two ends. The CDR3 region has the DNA TGTGCCAGCAGTCAACTGACTGCCGCCCCAGATACGCAGTATTTT. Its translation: CASSQLTAAPDTQYF.

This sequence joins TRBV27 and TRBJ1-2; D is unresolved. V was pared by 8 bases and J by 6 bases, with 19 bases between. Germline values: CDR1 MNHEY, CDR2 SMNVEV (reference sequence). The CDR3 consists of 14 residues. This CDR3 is CASLDGVGLNGYTF. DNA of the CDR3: TGTGCCAGCCTTGATGGGGTAGGACTAAATGGCTACACCTTC.

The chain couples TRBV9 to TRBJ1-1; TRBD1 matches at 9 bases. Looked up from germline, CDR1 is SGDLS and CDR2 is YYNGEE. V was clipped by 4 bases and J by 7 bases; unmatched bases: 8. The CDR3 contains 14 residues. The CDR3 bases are TGTGCCAGCAGCTACGGGACAGGGAAGGATGAAGCTTTCTTT. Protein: CASSYGTGKDEAFF.

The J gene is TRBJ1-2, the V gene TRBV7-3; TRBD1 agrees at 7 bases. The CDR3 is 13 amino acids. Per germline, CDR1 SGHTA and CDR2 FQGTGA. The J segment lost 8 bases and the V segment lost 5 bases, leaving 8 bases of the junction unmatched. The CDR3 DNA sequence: TGTGCCAGCAGCCTTGGGACAGAGGGCGGCTACACCTTC. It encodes CASSLGTEGGYTF.

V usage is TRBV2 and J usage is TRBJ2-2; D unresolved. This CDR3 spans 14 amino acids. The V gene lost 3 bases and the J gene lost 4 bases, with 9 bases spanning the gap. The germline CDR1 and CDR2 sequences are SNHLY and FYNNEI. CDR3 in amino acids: CASSDSTITGELFF. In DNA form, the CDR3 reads TGTGCCAGCAGTGACTCAACAATCACCGGGGAGCTGTTTTTT.

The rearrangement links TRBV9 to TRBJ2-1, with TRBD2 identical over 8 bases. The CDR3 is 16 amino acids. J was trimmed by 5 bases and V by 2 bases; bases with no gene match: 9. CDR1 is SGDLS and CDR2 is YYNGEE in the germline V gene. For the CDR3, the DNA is TGTGCCAGCAGCGTCTCCCGCTTCGGGGGGGACAATGAGCAGTTCTTC. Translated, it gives CASSVSRFGGDNEQFF.

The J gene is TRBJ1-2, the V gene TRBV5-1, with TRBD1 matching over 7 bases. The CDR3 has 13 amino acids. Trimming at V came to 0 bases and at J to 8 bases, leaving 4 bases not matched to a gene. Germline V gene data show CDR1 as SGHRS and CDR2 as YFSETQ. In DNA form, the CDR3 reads TGCGCCAGCAGCTTGGTTTTGGGACAGGGCTACACCTTC. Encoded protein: CASSLVLGQGYTF. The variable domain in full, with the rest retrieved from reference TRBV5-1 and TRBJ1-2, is KAGVTQTPRYLIKTRGQQVTLSCSPISGHRSVSWYQQTPGQGLQFLFEYFSETQRNKGNFPGRFSGRQFSNSRSEMNVSTLELGDSALYLCASSLVLGQGYTFGSGTRLTVV.

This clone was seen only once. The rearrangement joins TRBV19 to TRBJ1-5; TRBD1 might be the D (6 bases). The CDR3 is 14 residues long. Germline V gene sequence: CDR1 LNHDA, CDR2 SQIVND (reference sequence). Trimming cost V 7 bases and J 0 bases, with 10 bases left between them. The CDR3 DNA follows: TGTGCCAGTACTGGACAGTATAGCAATCAGCCCCAGCATTTT. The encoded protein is CASTGQYSNQPQHF.

In DNA form, the CDR3 reads TGTGCCAGCAGCTTAGCCGGATTGGGGCCGGTGATCGATGAGCAGTTCTTC. Its protein product is CASSLAGLGPVIDEQFF. The J gene is TRBJ2-1, the V gene TRBV11-1, with D possibly being TRBD1 (5 bases). V lost 0 bases, J lost 8 bases, and 20 bases lay in between. Germline lookup yields CDR1 SGHAT and CDR2 FQDESV (reference sequence). The CDR3 runs 17 residues.

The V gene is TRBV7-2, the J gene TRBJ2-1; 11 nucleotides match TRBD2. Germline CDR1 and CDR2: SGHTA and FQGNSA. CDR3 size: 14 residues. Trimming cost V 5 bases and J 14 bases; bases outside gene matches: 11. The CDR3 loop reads CASSRDVGTSGEFF. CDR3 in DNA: TGTGCCAGCAGCCGCGATGTGGGGACTAGCGGCGAGTTCTTC.

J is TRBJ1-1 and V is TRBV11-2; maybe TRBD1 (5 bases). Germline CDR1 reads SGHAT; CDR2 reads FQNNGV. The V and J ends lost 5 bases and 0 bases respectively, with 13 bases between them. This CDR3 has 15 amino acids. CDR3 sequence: CASSPRGDLNTEAFF. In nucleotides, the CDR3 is TGTGCCAGCAGCCCACGTGGGGACTTGAACACTGAAGCTTTCTTT.

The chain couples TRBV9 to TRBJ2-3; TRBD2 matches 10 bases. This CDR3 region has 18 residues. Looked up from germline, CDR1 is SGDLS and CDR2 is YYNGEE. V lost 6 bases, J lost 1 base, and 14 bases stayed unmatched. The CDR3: CASTRRGAGTSGTDTQYF. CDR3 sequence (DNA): TGTGCCAGCACCCGTCGGGGGGCCGGGACTAGCGGCACAGATACGCAGTATTTT.

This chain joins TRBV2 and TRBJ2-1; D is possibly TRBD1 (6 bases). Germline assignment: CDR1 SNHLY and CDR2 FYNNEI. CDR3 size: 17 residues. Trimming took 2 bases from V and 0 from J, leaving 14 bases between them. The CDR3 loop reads CASSERYGGGSYNEQFF. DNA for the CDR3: TGTGCCAGCAGTGAAAGGTATGGGGGCGGCTCCTACAATGAGCAGTTCTTC.

For the CDR3, the DNA is TGTGCCAGCAGCCGGGCCGGGACAGCCGCTGGACTGTTTTTT. This translates into CASSRAGTAAGLFF. This rearrangement joins TRBV14 to TRBJ1-4, with 7 bases that match TRBD1. This CDR3 is built from 14 residues. With 4 bases clipped from V and 13 bases from J, the junction kept 12 bases outside the gene matches. Germline-derived CDR1 and CDR2 are SGHDN and FVKESK.

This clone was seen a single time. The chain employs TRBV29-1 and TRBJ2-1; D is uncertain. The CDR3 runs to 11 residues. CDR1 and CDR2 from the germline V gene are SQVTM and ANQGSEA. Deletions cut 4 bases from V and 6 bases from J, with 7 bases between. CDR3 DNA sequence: TGCAGCGTTGGTTCCCTCAATGAGCAGTTCTTC. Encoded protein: CSVGSLNEQFF.

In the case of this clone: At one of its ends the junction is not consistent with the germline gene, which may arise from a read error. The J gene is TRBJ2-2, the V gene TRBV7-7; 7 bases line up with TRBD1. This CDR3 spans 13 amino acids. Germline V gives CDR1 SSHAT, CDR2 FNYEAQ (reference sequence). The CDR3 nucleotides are TGTGCTAGCAGACAGGGTACCACCGGGGAGCTGTTTTTT. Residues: CASRQGTTGELFF.

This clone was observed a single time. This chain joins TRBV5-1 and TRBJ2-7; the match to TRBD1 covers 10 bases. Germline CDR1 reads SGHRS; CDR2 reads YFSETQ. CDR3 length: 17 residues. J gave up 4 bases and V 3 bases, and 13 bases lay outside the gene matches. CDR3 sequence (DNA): TGCGCCAGCAGCTCCGGGTCCCGAGGGGACAGGGGTTACGAGCAGTACTTC. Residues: CASSSGSRGDRGYEQYF. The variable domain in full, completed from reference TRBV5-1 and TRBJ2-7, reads KAGVTQTPRYLIKTRGQQVTLSCSPISGHRSVSWYQQTPGQGLQFLFEYFSETQRNKGNFPGRFSGRQFSNSRSEMNVSTLELGDSALYLCASSSGSRGDRGYEQYFGPGTRLTVT.

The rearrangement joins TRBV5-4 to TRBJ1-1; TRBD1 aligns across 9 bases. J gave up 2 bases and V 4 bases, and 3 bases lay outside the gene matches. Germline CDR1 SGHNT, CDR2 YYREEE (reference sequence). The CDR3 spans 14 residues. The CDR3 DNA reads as TGTGCCAGCAGCACGGACAGGGGAAACACTGAAGCTTTCTTT. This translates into CASSTDRGNTEAFF.

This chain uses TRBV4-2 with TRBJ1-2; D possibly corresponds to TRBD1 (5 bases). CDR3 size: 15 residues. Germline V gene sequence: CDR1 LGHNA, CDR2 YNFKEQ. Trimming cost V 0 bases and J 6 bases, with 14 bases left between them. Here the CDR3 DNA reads TGTGCCAGCAGCCAAGAAACGAAACAGGAACATGGCTACACCTTC. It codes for CASSQETKQEHGYTF.

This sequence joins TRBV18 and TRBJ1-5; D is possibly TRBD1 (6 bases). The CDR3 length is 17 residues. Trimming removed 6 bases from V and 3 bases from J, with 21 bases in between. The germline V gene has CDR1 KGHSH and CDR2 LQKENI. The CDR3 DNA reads TGTGCCAGCTCGCCTACAGGGACCCTGAAATACAATCAGCCCCAGCATTTT. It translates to CASSPTGTLKYNQPQHF.